The text below deals with one TCR beta chain. The sample is drawn from a study of PD-L1 blockade in urothelial cancer. Described time point: pretreatment peripheral blood. The table came from immunoSEQ multiplex PCR; TCRdb's copy has only in-frame clones and leaves some out. The top ten clones hold around 3.2% of a sample with 130,000 or so clones, roughly 80% of them seen once. The length of the CDR3 is 14 residues. The V and J ends lost 3 bases and 7 bases, in that order; junction bases with no gene match: 6. Per germline, CDR1 SGHNT and CDR2 YYREEE (reference sequence). The V call is TRBV5-4, the J call TRBJ1-2, with 10 bases aligning to TRBD1. This sequence originates from a man aged 45-60 years with urothelial cancer. Here the sequenced sample was PBMCs, taken around atezolizumab (anti-PD-L1) treatment. Here the CDR3 reads CASSSGTGASGYTF. For the CDR3, the DNA is TGTGCCAGCAGCTCCGGGACAGGGGCCAGTGGCTACACCTTC.